These 21 T cell receptor beta chains share one sample of origin, sequenced in a study of monozygotic twins with cystic fibrosis. Using immunoSEQ multiplex PCR, the repertoire was profiled, and TCRdb retains in-frame clones only, with some absent. This sample carries 15,000 to 20,000 clones, 75% to 95% of them seen once, and the ten largest clones take about 1.4%. The sequenced sample consisted of blood. The origin of the receptors is a girl aged 2 to 10 with cystic fibrosis.

The chain combines TRBV6-6 with TRBJ1-5; D unclear. Trimming removed 5 bases from V and 0 bases from J, with 11 bases in between. This CDR3 has 15 residues. Germline V gene lookup returns CDR1 MNHNY and CDR2 SVGAGI (reference sequence). CDR3 in amino acids: CASSGSDYSNQPQHF. The CDR3 bases are TGTGCCAGCAGTGGGAGCGACTATAGCAATCAGCCCCAGCATTTT.

This chain joins TRBV19 and TRBJ1-2; D perhaps matches TRBD1 (6 bases). V lost 1 base and J lost 4, with 13 bases in between. The germline V gene encodes CDR1 LNHDA and CDR2 SQIVND (reference sequence). This CDR3 spans 15 amino acids. CDR3 sequence: CASSIGRAGAYGYTF. In nucleotides, the CDR3 is TGTGCCAGTAGTATAGGACGGGCAGGGGCCTATGGCTACACCTTC.

The rearrangement uses TRBV2 and TRBJ2-1; D ambiguous. The V gene lost 8 bases and the J gene lost 0 bases, with 11 bases spanning the gap. CDR3 length equals 14 residues. Germline assignment: CDR1 SNHLY and CDR2 FYNNEI. The CDR3 nucleotides are TGTGCCAGCGGCTACTCACTCTCCTACAATGAGCAGTTCTTC. Its translation is CASGYSLSYNEQFF.

J is TRBJ1-2 and V is TRBV7-2; no firm D call. CDR1 is SGHTA and CDR2 is FQGNSA in the germline V gene. Trimming shortened V by 8 bases and J by 6 bases, and 19 bases separated the two germline ends. The CDR3 spans 14 residues. The CDR3 here is CASGLTPPSDGYTF. The CDR3 region has the DNA TGTGCCAGCGGATTGACACCGCCGTCGGATGGCTACACCTTC.

This CDR3 is CASSRPLSVAYEQYF. DNA for the CDR3: TGTGCCAGCAGTCGCCCACTTTCCGTGGCCTACGAGCAGTACTTC. The chain carries TRBV28 and TRBJ2-7; D not resolved. The CDR3 loop spans 15 amino acids. Germline CDR1 is MDHEN and CDR2 is SYDVKM. V was clipped by 5 bases and J by 2 bases, with 16 bases between them.

The chain uses TRBV19 and TRBJ1-4; perhaps TRBD1 as D (6 bases). Trimming removed 2 bases from V and 7 bases from J, with 14 bases in between. Germline lookup yields CDR1 LNHDA and CDR2 SQIVND (reference sequence). The CDR3 sequence is 15 residues long. The CDR3 loop is CASSITWGPGEKLFF. The DNA of the CDR3 is TGTGCCAGTAGTATAACGTGGGGGCCGGGTGAAAAACTGTTTTTT.

This chain joins TRBV11-2 and TRBJ1-1; 8 bases map to TRBD1. V dropped 1 base and J dropped 4; count of bases not matched to a gene: 5. The CDR3 spans 15 residues. Germline CDR1 SGHAT, CDR2 FQNNGV. CDR3 sequence: CASSLGRGRGTEAFF. CDR3 in DNA: TGTGCCAGCAGCTTAGGCAGGGGGCGCGGCACTGAAGCTTTCTTT.

The chain is built from TRBV7-9 and TRBJ1-1; TRBD1 aligns across 10 bases. This CDR3 has 15 residues. Germline V gene data show CDR1 as SEHNR and CDR2 as FQNEAQ (reference sequence). Trimming removed 9 bases from V and 3 bases from J; junction bases left unmatched: 10. The CDR3 DNA reads as TGTGCCAGTAGTAACCGGGACAGGGGAGACACTGAAGCTTTCTTT. Translation gives CASSNRDRGDTEAFF.

This rearrangement joins TRBV19 to TRBJ1-1; weak D call: TRBD1 (6 bases). The germline V gene encodes CDR1 LNHDA and CDR2 SQIVND (reference sequence). The CDR3 is 14 residues long. V gave up 6 bases and J gave up 6 bases, with 17 bases separating them. The CDR3 bases are TGTGCCAGTAGCTTACAGGGTAGGGTATCTGAAGCTTTCTTT. This codes for CASSLQGRVSEAFF.

This chain links TRBV2 with TRBJ1-2, with 9 bases aligning to TRBD1. V was clipped by 3 bases and J by 4 bases; unmatched bases: 6. There are 15 residues in the CDR3. CDR1 SNHLY and CDR2 FYNNEI come from the germline V gene. CDR3 amino acids: CASSEGQGPLYGYTF. CDR3 coding DNA: TGTGCCAGCAGTGAGGGACAGGGACCCCTCTATGGCTACACCTTC.

The chain is built from TRBV4-3 and TRBJ2-1; D gene ambiguous. The CDR3 runs 14 residues. The V gene's germline CDR1 is LGHNA and CDR2 YSLEER. Trimming removed 0 bases at V and 9 bases at J, with 12 bases between. The DNA for the CDR3 is TGCGCCAGCAGCCAAGATCCTTGGCTAATTGAGCAGTTCTTC. As protein: CASSQDPWLIEQFF.

This chain links TRBV6-5 with TRBJ2-3, with 8 bases matching TRBD1. V lost 5 bases and J lost 5; bases outside the gene matches: 9. The CDR3 runs to 15 residues. Germline V gene data show CDR1 as MNHEY and CDR2 as SVGAGI. CDR3 residues: CASSNRDRLGDTQYF. CDR3 nucleotide sequence: TGTGCCAGCAGTAACCGGGACAGGCTGGGAGATACGCAGTATTTT.

The gene calls are TRBV5-1 and TRBJ2-5; TRBD1 is a possible D gene (6 bases). The CDR3 extends over 13 amino acids. Germline V gene data show CDR1 as SGHRS and CDR2 as YFSETQ. The V and J ends lost 4 bases and 5 bases respectively, with 12 bases between them. CDR3 in amino acids: CASSRAGEETQYF. In DNA form, the CDR3 reads TGCGCCAGCAGCCGCGCAGGGGAGGAGACCCAGTACTTC.

The genes are TRBV28 and TRBJ1-1; D might be TRBD1 (6 bases). Germline CDR1 MDHEN, CDR2 SYDVKM. The CDR3 loop spans 14 amino acids. V gave up 3 bases and J gave up 4 bases, with 12 bases separating them. CDR3 coding DNA: TGTGCCAGCAGTTTTAGAGGGGGGCGCACTGAAGCTTTCTTT. This codes for CASSFRGGRTEAFF.

The chain carries TRBV19 and TRBJ2-7; D is possibly TRBD1 (6 bases). The CDR3 contains 19 residues. V lost 3 bases and J lost 2, with 26 bases in between. Looked up from germline, CDR1 is LNHDA and CDR2 is SQIVND (reference sequence). The CDR3 DNA is TGTGCCAGTAGTATTCGAACCGGATTCCCTGGACAGCGGACCTACGAGCAGTACTTC. It yields the protein CASSIRTGFPGQRTYEQYF.

To note about this clone: The sample holds other DNA sequences that translate to the same CDR3. V is TRBV9 and J is TRBJ2-7, with 7 bases that match TRBD1. Germline loops: CDR1 SGDLS, CDR2 YYNGEE. The CDR3 spans 14 residues. The V and J ends lost 0 bases and 2 bases, in that order; junction bases with no gene match: 2. The CDR3 DNA reads TGTGCCAGCAGCGTAGGTCAGGGGGCCTACGAGCAGTACTTC. The encoded protein is CASSVGQGAYEQYF.

The chain employs TRBV2 and TRBJ1-5; TRBD1 matches at 7 bases. Trimming took 6 bases from V and 0 from J; bases not matched to a gene: 8. This CDR3 comprises 16 residues. Germline V CDR1 and CDR2: SNHLY, FYNNEI. The CDR3 here is CASRGDSYYSNQPQHF. CDR3 nucleotides: TGTGCCAGCAGAGGGGACAGCTACTATAGCAATCAGCCCCAGCATTTT.

The chain carries TRBV5-6 and TRBJ2-7; D not resolved. Germline loops: CDR1 SGHDT, CDR2 YYEEEE. The CDR3 extends over 11 amino acids. The V and J ends lost 2 bases and 6 bases respectively, with 6 bases between them. The CDR3: CASSFSSEQYF. The CDR3, as DNA: TGTGCCAGCAGCTTTAGCTCCGAGCAGTACTTC.

The chain employs TRBV2 and TRBJ2-7, with a weak D call TRBD2 (5 bases). V lost 4 bases to trimming and J lost 3 bases, with 13 bases between them. The germline V gene encodes CDR1 SNHLY and CDR2 FYNNEI. The CDR3 is 14 residues long. This CDR3 is CASSAAGPYYEQYF. The CDR3 bases are TGTGCCAGCAGTGCGGCGGGTCCCTACTACGAGCAGTACTTC. The full variable domain, completed using reference TRBV2 and TRBJ2-7, is EPEVTQTPSHQVTQMGQEVILRCVPISNHLYFYWYRQILGQKVEFLVSFYNNEISEKSEIFDDQFSVERPDGSNFTLKIRSTKLEDSAMYFCASSAAGPYYEQYFGPGTRLTVT.

This sequence joins TRBV10-3 and TRBJ2-3; TRBD2 agrees at 8 bases. The CDR3 totals 16 residues. After removal of 0 bases from V and 3 bases from J, the junction contained 5 bases not matched to a gene. Germline V gene data show CDR1 as ENHRY and CDR2 as SYGVKD. Here the CDR3 reads CAISESPGGLTDTQYF. As DNA, the CDR3 is TGTGCCATCAGTGAGTCCCCGGGGGGGCTGACAGATACGCAGTATTTT.

The chain couples TRBV27 to TRBJ2-7, with D possibly matching TRBD1 (5 bases). The CDR3 runs 12 residues. CDR1 and CDR2 (germline): MNHEY, SMNVEV (reference sequence). V dropped 7 bases and J dropped 5 bases, with 12 bases sitting between them. The CDR3 sequence is CASKKGLNEQYF. As DNA, the CDR3 is TGTGCCAGCAAGAAGGGGCTAAACGAGCAGTACTTC.